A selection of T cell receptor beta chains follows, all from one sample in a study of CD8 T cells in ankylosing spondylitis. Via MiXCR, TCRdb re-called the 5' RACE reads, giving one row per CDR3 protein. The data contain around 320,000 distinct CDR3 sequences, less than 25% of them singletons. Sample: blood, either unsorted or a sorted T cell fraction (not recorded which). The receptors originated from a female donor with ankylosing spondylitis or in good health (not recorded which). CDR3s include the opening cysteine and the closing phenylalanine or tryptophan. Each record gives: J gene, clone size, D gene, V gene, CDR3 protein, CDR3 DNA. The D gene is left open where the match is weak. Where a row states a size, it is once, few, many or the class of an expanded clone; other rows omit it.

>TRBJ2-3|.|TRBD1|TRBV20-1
CSAPGTGSTDTQYF
TGCAGTGCCCCTGGGACAGGGAGCACAGATACGCAGTATTTT
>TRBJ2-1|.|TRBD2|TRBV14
CASSLAGGPSNEQFF
TGTGCCAGCAGCCTAGCGGGAGGGCCCTCAAATGAGCAGTTCTTC
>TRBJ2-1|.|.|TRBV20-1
CSANRDSHNEQFF
TGCAGTGCAAACCGGGACTCTCACAATGAGCAGTTCTTC
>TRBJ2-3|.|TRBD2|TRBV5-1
CASSSYSAGGPADTQYF
TGCGCCAGCAGCTCATACTCAGCGGGAGGGCCCGCAGATACGCAGTATTTT
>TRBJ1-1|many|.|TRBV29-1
CSIPPGDTEAFF
TGCAGCATCCCCCCGGGAGACACTGAAGCTTTCTTT
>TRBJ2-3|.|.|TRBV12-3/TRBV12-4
CASSLAASGADTQYF
TGTGCCAGCAGTTTAGCGGCGTCTGGGGCAGATACGCAGTATTTT
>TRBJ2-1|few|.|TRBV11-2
CASSTPLVREQFF
TGTGCCAGCAGCACGCCACTAGTTAGAGAGCAGTTCTTC
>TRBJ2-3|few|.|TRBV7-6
CASSLSWGTDTQYF
TGTGCCAGCAGCTTATCCTGGGGTACAGATACGCAGTATTTT
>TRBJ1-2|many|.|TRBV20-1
CSARVTVGGYTF
TGCAGTGCTAGAGTAACAGTCGGGGGCTACACCTTC
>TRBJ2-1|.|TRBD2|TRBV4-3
CASSQDRGTRPYNEQFF
TGCGCCAGCAGCCAAGATCGGGGGACTAGACCCTACAATGAGCAGTTCTTC
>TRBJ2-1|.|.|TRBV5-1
CASSLTAPFVNEQFF
TGCGCCAGCAGCTTAACGGCCCCCTTTGTCAATGAGCAGTTCTTC
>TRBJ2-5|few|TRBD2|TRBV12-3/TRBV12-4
CASRPGTSGRGKTQYF
TGTGCCAGCAGGCCGGGGACTAGCGGGAGGGGGAAGACCCAGTACTTC
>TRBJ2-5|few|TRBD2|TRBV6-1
CASRLSGLVGETQYF
TGTGCCAGCAGGCTATCGGGACTAGTTGGCGAGACCCAGTACTTC
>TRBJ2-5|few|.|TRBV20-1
CSAGDLDKETQYF
TGCAGTGCTGGGGACTTAGATAAGGAGACCCAGTACTTC
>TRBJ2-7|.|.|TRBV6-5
CASSSSGRGEQYF
TGTGCCTCCAGTTCATCGGGTCGCGGCGAGCAGTACTTC
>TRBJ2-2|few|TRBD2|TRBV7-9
CASSLGLAETGELFF
TGTGCCAGCAGCCTCGGACTAGCGGAAACCGGGGAGCTGTTTTTT
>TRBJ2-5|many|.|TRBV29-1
CSAGVSGTEETQYF
TGCAGCGCGGGGGTAAGCGGGACAGAAGAGACCCAGTACTTC
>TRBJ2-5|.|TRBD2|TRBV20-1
CSVPQREGGIEETQYF
TGCAGTGTCCCGCAGCGGGAGGGTGGAATCGAAGAGACCCAGTACTTC
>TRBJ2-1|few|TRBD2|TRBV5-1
CASSILREGWEQFF
TGCGCCAGCAGCATCTTGCGGGAGGGCTGGGAGCAGTTCTTC
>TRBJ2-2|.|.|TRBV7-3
CASSLRGTHTGELFF
TGTGCCAGCAGCTTAAGAGGGACCCACACCGGGGAGCTGTTTTTT
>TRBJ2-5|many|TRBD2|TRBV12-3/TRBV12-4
CASSFRRGEGETQYF
TGTGCCAGCAGTTTTCGTCGGGGGGAGGGAGAGACCCAGTACTTC
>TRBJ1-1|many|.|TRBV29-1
CSVLSREGTEAFF
TGCAGCGTTTTAAGCCGGGAAGGCACTGAAGCTTTCTTT
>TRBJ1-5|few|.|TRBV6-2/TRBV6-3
CASRTMREPQHF
TGTGCCAGCAGGACCATGAGGGAGCCCCAGCATTTT